This T cell receptor (beta chain) was sequenced for a study of graft-versus-host responses after intestinal transplantation. Time point given: postoperative day 105 after intestinal transplantation (dayNNNN = postoperative day). This CDR3 region has 20 residues. Data came from immunoSEQ multiplex PCR; TCRdb stores just in-frame clones and leaves some out. The sample lists 12,000 or so clones; 80% to 95% were seen once. The specimen comprised PBMCs, sampled 105 days after intestinal transplantation. The TCR sequence derives from a human patient who received an intestinal transplant, so some T cells may come from the graft donor. The chain recombines TRBV21-1 with TRBJ2-5; TRBD2 was called by the table and not checked on the DNA. TRBV21-1 is deemed a pseudogene. The CDR3 spells CASSQKAVNRDFRLKKTQYF. The CDR3 bases are TGTGCCAGCAGCCAAAAAGCTGTCAACCGGGACTTCAGGTTAAAAAAGACCCAGTACTTC.